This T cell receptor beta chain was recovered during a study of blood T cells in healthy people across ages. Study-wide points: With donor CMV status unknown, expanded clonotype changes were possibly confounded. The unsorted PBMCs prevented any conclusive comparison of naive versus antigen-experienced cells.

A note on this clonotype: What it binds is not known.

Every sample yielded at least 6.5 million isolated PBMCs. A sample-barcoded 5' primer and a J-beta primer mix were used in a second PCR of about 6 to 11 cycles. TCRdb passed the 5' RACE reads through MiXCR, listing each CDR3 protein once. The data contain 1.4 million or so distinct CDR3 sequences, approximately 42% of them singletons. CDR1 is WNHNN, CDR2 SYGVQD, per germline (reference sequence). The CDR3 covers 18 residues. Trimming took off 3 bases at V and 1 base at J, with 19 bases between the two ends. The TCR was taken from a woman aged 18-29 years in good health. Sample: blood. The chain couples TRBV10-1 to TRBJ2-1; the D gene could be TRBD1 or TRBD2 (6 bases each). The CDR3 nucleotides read TGCGCCAGCAGTGAAGGGGGGTCGGGGTGGGGTTCCTACAATGAGCAGTTCTTC. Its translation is CASSEGGSGWGSYNEQFF.